This TCR beta chain was recorded in a study of Graves' ophthalmopathy and Graves' hyperthyroidism. Study conclusions and caveats: Blood also harbored most expanded thyroid clonotypes above 0.001 frequency. Discriminating ophthalmopathy from stable hyperthyroidism, a 13-signature model attained a sensitivity of over 85% and a specificity of approximately 77%. The model forecast ophthalmopathy progression, reaching 70.59% sensitivity and about 72% specificity.

This clonotype was detected many times. Its antigen is not identified. As the template, RNA transcripts were used to amplify TCR beta CDR3 regions. The workflow started with a first-round RT-PCR run with HTBI primers and then moved on to a second-round multiplex PCR. TCRdb re-derived calls from the multiplex PCR reads in MiXCR, one entry per CDR3 protein. The data hold 900,000 to 1,200,000 distinct CDR3 sequences, with less than 45% observed a single time. The diagnosis was founded upon clinical symptoms, serum thyroxine, TRAb, thyroid ultrasound and orbital computed tomography. Trimming removed 0 bases from V and 10 bases from J, with 9 bases in between. Germline V gene lookup returns CDR1 LGHDT and CDR2 YNNKEL (reference sequence). The CDR3 spans 12 residues.

The sequence came from an adult man with Graves' hyperthyroidism. The gene calls are TRBV3-1 and TRBJ1-2; D gene uncertain. Source material: peripheral blood or thyroid tissue (not recorded which). CDR3 coding DNA: TGTGCCAGCAGCCAAGATTTCGCAGTCTACACCTTC. Amino acids: CASSQDFAVYTF.